This T cell receptor (beta chain) derives from a study of blood T cells in healthy people across ages. A sample-barcoded 5' primer and a J-beta primer mix were used in a second PCR of roughly 6 to 11 cycles. One entry per CDR3 protein results from TCRdb running MiXCR on the 5' RACE reads. The table records over a million distinct CDR3 sequences, roughly 40% of them present only once. The material sequenced was blood. The clonotype originates from a woman aged 18 to 35 in good health.

The CDR3, as DNA: TGTGCCAGCAGCTTAGATACAGGGAGGATTACTGAAGCTTTCTTT. Amino acid sequence: CASSLDTGRITEAFF. The chain uses TRBV7-9 and TRBJ1-1, with a weak D call TRBD1 (6 bases). CDR1 and CDR2 from the germline V gene are SEHNR and FQNEAQ (reference sequence). The CDR3 runs 15 residues. V gave up 1 base and J gave up 5 bases, with 14 bases separating them.